Sequencing of this T cell receptor (beta chain) was carried out in a study of blood T cell repertoires in COVID-19 (dated by TCRdb to the early 2020s). In terms of the full investigation: The collaborator samples originated in the United States, Italy and Spain and spanned the acute and convalescent phases of COVID-19. The material from the prospective study consisted of cDNA or gDNA derived from T cells, B-cell-depleted T cells, or PBMCs. Subjects who had been exposed to COVID-19, were actively infected with it, or had recovered from it provided the deeply sampled blood TCRbeta repertoires that made up the dataset. A freely available public database, intended as a resource for researchers studying the immune response to SARS-CoV-2, is where the repertoires were released. Samples came from the ongoing ImmuneRACE study (first 160 participants) plus 1,254 subjects from 6 global collaborators. A de-identified subject ID, COVID-19 status, age in years and sex were almost always included in the sample metadata. HLA class I and class II types, where available, came from metadata supplied by the sample provider rather than from assay-based typing. Overall study outcomes, separate from this receptor: How much clinical and demographic metadata was included differed by source and by participant, and the metadata was provided uncurated.

The immunoSEQ Assay, a bias-controlled multiplex PCR, was used to amplify TCRbeta CDR3 regions from genomic DNA. Regarding the original processing steps: The number of nucleated cells in each sample was estimated by amplification of reference gene primers within the assay. To quantify the absolute abundance of each unique TCRbeta CDR3 rearrangement, sequence reads were collapsed and filtered. Productive Simpson clonality was computed per sample as the square root of Simpson's diversity index over productive rearrangements. TCRdb stores this immuneACCESS table with in-frame sequences only. Part of the clones is absent; in the studies checked, under half of the shortfall reflects unresolved V genes, and no reason is known for the rest. D and trimming were read from the DNA, whereas the V and J calls and clone size are those reported in that table. The sample table contains tens of thousands of clones; only one count was recorded for 60% to 85% of them. In total, the top ten clones hold approximately 7.8% of the sample.

Whole blood was collected in K2EDTA tubes by collaborating institutions according to the institutions' own protocols. For TCRbeta analysis, collaborators shipped samples as frozen whole blood, isolated PBMCs, or DNA extracted from either of those sample types. CDR1 and CDR2, looked up from the germline V gene, are MNHEY and SVGAGI. Reading from cysteine to phenylalanine, the CDR3 counts 11 amino acids. This entry keeps only the CDR3 DNA: 33 bases, framed from base 1. V is cut by 6 bases and J by 4 bases, and the space between the germline ends is 7 bases. This clone is medium-sized (0.01 to 0.1%) in terms of sample share. Its antigen is currently not known. Base qualities are not recorded, but no much larger clone differs from it by a single base.

The V and J segments used are TRBV6-5 and TRBJ2-7; too little of a D gene remains to name it. The clonotype originates from a woman aged 70 to 79 with active or convalescent COVID-19. Sequences were obtained from peripheral blood. CDR3 region: CASRSPYEQYF. The nucleotide sequence reads TGTGCCAGCAGGAGCCCTTACGAGCAGTACTTC.